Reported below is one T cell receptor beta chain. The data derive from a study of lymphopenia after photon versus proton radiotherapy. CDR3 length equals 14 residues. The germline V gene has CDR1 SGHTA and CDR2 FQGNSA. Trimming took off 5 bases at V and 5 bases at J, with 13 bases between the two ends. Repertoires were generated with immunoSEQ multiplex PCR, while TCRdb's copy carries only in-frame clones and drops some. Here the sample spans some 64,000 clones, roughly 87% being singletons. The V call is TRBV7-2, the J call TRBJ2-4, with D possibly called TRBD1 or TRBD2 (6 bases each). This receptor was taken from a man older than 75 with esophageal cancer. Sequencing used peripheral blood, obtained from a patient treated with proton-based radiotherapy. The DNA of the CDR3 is TGTGCCAGCAGCCGGACGGGGGCAGAAAACATTCAGTACTTC. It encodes CASSRTGAENIQYF.